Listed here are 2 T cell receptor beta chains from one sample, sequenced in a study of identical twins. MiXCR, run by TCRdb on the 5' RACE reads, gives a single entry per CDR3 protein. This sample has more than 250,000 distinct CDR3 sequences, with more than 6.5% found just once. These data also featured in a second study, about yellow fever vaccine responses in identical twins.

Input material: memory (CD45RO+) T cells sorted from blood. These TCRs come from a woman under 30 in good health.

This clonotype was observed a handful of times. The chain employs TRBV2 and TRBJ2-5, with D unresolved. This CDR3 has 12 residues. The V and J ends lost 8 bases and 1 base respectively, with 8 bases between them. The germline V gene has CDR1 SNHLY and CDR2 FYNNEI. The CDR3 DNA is TGTGCCAGCTTCGGCAGCCAAGAGACCCAGTACTTC. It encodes CASFGSQETQYF. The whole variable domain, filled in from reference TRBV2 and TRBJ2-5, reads EPEVTQTPSHQVTQMGQEVILRCVPISNHLYFYWYRQILGQKVEFLVSFYNNEISEKSEIFDDQFSVERPDGSNFTLKIRSTKLEDSAMYFCASFGSQETQYFGPGTRLLVL.

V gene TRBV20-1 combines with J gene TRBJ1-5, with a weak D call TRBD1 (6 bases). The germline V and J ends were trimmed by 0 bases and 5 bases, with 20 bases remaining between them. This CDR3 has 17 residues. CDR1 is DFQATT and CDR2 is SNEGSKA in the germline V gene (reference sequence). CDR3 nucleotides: TGCAGTGCTAGAGATCCCTTTGGAAGGGGGTCGGATCAGCCCCAGCATTTT. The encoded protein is CSARDPFGRGSDQPQHF.